What follows describes a single T cell receptor beta chain. Its antigen remains unidentified. The source of the sample is a study of T cell responses to AZD1222 COVID-19 vaccine. Overall study findings and caveats: Donors skewed white British and female; clonal diversity was possibly underestimated. Spike-specific TCRs gained breadth and depth after people received two AZD1222 doses. Unmutated variant regions are reportedly the target of nearly half of TCRs that are spike-specific.

Here immunoSEQ multiplex PCR was the method, and the copy in TCRdb shows in-frame clones only, minus some. The sample lists 95,000 to 100,000 clones; more than 70% were seen once. Trimming pared 3 bases from V and 2 bases from J, leaving 14 bases between. CDR3 length: 15 amino acids. Germline V CDR1 and CDR2: SNHLY, FYNNEI. Second-dose recipients at about 4 or about 12 weeks were treated as one pooled group. The specimen comprised peripheral blood, sampled 28 days after the second AZD1222 dose. The receptor's source is an adult who received the AZD1222 COVID-19 vaccine. The chain carries TRBV2 and TRBJ2-7; tentative D call: TRBD2 (5 bases). The CDR3 DNA sequence: TGTGCCAGCAGTGATCCCAGCGGATCTACCTACGAGCAGTACTTC. It translates to CASSDPSGSTYEQYF.